The 4 T cell receptor beta chains below all came from one sample that was sequenced in a study of blood T cells in healthy people across ages. Sample-barcoded 5' priming and a J-beta primer mix drove a second PCR of 7 to 11 cycles. MiXCR was run by TCRdb on the 5' RACE reads, yielding one entry per CDR3 protein. The table lists over 600,000 distinct CDR3 sequences, around 43% of them singletons. Material: blood. These receptors all come from an elderly man in good health.

The J gene is TRBJ2-5, the V gene TRBV7-2; 9 nucleotides line up with TRBD2. The junction had 14 bases not matched to a gene; V was cut back by 1 base and J by 11 bases. The CDR3 has 16 residues. From germline, CDR1 is SGHTA and CDR2 FQGNSA. This CDR3 reads CASSLVVAGGNNEQYF. The CDR3 nucleotides read TGTGCCAGCAGCTTAGTAGTGGCGGGGGGGAACAATGAGCAGTACTTC.

The V call is TRBV6-2 or TRBV6-3, the J call TRBJ2-7; no clear D. This CDR3 has 14 amino acids. Germline assignment: CDR1 MNHEY and CDR2 SVGEGT. The V and J ends lost 6 bases and 0 bases respectively, with 12 bases between them. CDR3 loop: CASSRDLYSYEQYF. CDR3 nucleotides: TGTGCCAGCAGCCGCGACCTATACTCCTACGAGCAGTACTTC.

This clonotype was counted a few times. The chain links TRBV10-3 to TRBJ1-2, with D possibly TRBD1 on 6 matching bases. Between the trimmed V and J ends, which lost 2 bases and 3 bases, there was a span of 19 bases. CDR1 is ENHRY and CDR2 is SYGVKD in the germline V gene. This CDR3 region has 17 residues. The CDR3 loop reads CAISEPRPQGGDYGYTF. The CDR3, as DNA: TGTGCCATCAGTGAGCCCCGCCCACAGGGAGGGGACTATGGCTACACCTTC.

This clonotype was seen a few times. The chain employs TRBV12-3 or TRBV12-4 and TRBJ1-5; D is unclear. Between the trimmed V and J ends, which lost 3 bases and 5 bases, there was a span of 8 bases. The CDR3 runs 13 residues. CDR3 in amino acids: CASSLKEDQPQHF. The CDR3 DNA sequence: TGTGCCAGCAGTTTGAAAGAGGATCAGCCCCAGCATTTT.